Listed here are 6 T cell receptor beta chains from one sample, sequenced in a study of blood T cell repertoires in COVID-19. TCRdb keeps only in-frame clones here, not all; method: immunoSEQ multiplex PCR. The data show 250,000 to 400,000 clones, 90% seen once. Sequencing used peripheral blood. Source of these receptors: a young woman with COVID-19, enrolled during active disease.

This clone was seen just once. The chain uses TRBV6-5 and TRBJ1-1; 7 bases align to TRBD1. CDR1 MNHEY and CDR2 SVGAGI come from the germline V gene. V lost 9 bases to trimming and J lost 3 bases; unmatched junction nucleotides: 7. The CDR3 is made up of 13 amino acids. The CDR3 region is CASRTGLYTEAFF. The CDR3 bases are TGTGCCAGTCGGACAGGACTTTACACTGAAGCTTTCTTT.

This chain uses TRBV28 with TRBJ1-2; D gene uncertain. V lost 2 bases, J lost 8 bases, and 9 bases lay in between. CDR3 length: 12 residues. Germline values: CDR1 MDHEN, CDR2 SYDVKM. CDR3 sequence: CASSLMREGYTF. The CDR3 DNA reads TGTGCCAGCAGTTTAATGCGGGAAGGCTACACCTTC.

The chain uses TRBV11-1 and TRBJ2-3; D is ambiguous. The CDR3 runs 11 residues. V lost 5 bases and J 2 bases, leaving 2 bases between the germline ends. Germline V lookup: CDR1 SGHAT, CDR2 FQDESV (reference sequence). The chain's CDR3 is CASSHTDTQYF. The CDR3 region has the DNA TGTGCCAGCAGCCACACAGATACGCAGTATTTT.

V and J are TRBV9 and TRBJ1-1; no definite D call. Per the germline V gene, CDR1 is SGDLS and CDR2 is YYNGEE. V lost 4 bases and J 8 bases, leaving 9 bases between the germline ends. The CDR3 is made up of 11 amino acids. The CDR3: CASSLGAEAFF. As DNA, the CDR3 is TGTGCCAGCAGCTTAGGAGCCGAAGCTTTCTTT.

The chain has TRBV10-1 and TRBJ1-5, with D tentatively TRBD1 (6 bases). The CDR3 runs 12 residues. Germline V gene sequence: CDR1 WNHNN, CDR2 SYGVQD (reference sequence). Trimming removed 6 bases from V and 4 bases from J, with 7 bases in between. CDR3 in amino acids: CASSQGNQPQHF. Here the CDR3 DNA reads TGCGCCAGCAGCCAGGGGAATCAGCCCCAGCATTTT.

This clone was seen a few times. This CDR3 is CASSELAGGYEQFF. The CDR3 DNA is TGTGCCAGCAGTGAACTAGCGGGAGGATATGAGCAGTTCTTC. This chain joins TRBV2 and TRBJ2-1, with 11 bases fitting TRBD2. Germline trimming cut 2 bases from V and 8 bases from J; bases unmatched to any gene: 2. Germline lookup yields CDR1 SNHLY and CDR2 FYNNEI. The CDR3 totals 14 residues.